These T cell receptor beta chains were read from a single sample in a study of cytomegalovirus exposure and HLA in healthy donors. The table came from immunoSEQ multiplex PCR; TCRdb's copy has only in-frame clones and leaves some out. Here the sample spans around 130,000 clones, over 70% being singletons. The sample taken for sequencing was PBMCs. These receptors all stem from a woman aged 40 to 55 in good health and CMV-seronegative. The CDR3 runs from the conserved cysteine through the conserved F or W. Fields, in order: CDR3 length, J gene, clone size, V gene, CDR3 protein. Clone size is shown for a subset of rows, as once, few, many or a class of expanded clone.

cdr3_length: 15
j_call: TRBJ1-4
clone_size: few
v_call: TRBV19
cdr3_aa: CASTVSGGKNEKLFF

cdr3_length: 16
j_call: TRBJ2-1
clone_size: NA
v_call: TRBV28
cdr3_aa: CASSSYDRTGGNEQFF

cdr3_length: 13
j_call: TRBJ1-2
clone_size: NA
v_call: TRBV29-1
cdr3_aa: CSVVRTGDYGYTF

cdr3_length: 16
j_call: TRBJ2-3
clone_size: NA
v_call: TRBV27
cdr3_aa: CASSIRPGDSTDTQYF

cdr3_length: 14
j_call: TRBJ2-3
clone_size: NA
v_call: TRBV7-6
cdr3_aa: CASSFGTGTDTQYF

cdr3_length: 14
j_call: TRBJ2-7
clone_size: NA
v_call: TRBV28
cdr3_aa: CASSPGTRSYEQYF

cdr3_length: 16
j_call: TRBJ1-6
clone_size: NA
v_call: TRBV10-3
cdr3_aa: CAISMRLGLMASPLHF

cdr3_length: 17
j_call: TRBJ2-6
clone_size: few
v_call: TRBV2
cdr3_aa: CASLRSGHHSGANVLTF

cdr3_length: 16
j_call: TRBJ2-3
clone_size: NA
v_call: TRBV4-1
cdr3_aa: CASSAASESVRNTQYF

cdr3_length: 15
j_call: TRBJ2-7
clone_size: once
v_call: TRBV7-9
cdr3_aa: CASSLRGQDSYEQYF

cdr3_length: 13
j_call: TRBJ2-1
clone_size: NA
v_call: TRBV18
cdr3_aa: CASSPRVVNEQFF